The 27 T cell receptor beta chains given below trace back to one sample, sequenced in a study of shared clonotypes between healthy human individuals. Measured with immunoSEQ multiplex PCR; TCRdb has only the in-frame clones, and not every one. The repertoire has roughly 2.5 million clones, roughly nine tenths of them found once; the top ten carry over 0.12%. The sequenced material came from naive CD4+ T cells sorted from blood. Regarding subset: CD45RA+ positively selected. The receptor source for this set is a man aged 18 to 29 in good health.

The chain combines TRBV25-1 with TRBJ2-5, with D unresolved. In germline, CDR1 is MGHDK, CDR2 SYGVNS. The V gene lost 1 base and the J gene lost 5 bases, with 8 bases spanning the gap. The CDR3 loop spans 13 amino acids. CDR3 sequence: CASSESPRETQYF. In DNA form, the CDR3 reads TGTGCCAGCAGTGAATCTCCGCGGGAGACCCAGTACTTC.

Notes on this clone: One end of the junction does not line up with germline, which may come from a read error. The rearrangement joins TRBV19 to TRBJ2-3; 14 nucleotides line up with TRBD2. The CDR3 runs to 18 residues. Germline V gene lookup returns CDR1 LNHDA and CDR2 SQIVND (reference sequence). CDR3 in amino acids: CASSLEAGLAGVADTQYF. The CDR3 nucleotides read TGTGCCAGTAGTCTAGAAGCGGGACTAGCGGGAGTTGCAGATACGCAGTATTTT. Filled out from reference TRBV19 and TRBJ2-3, the complete variable domain reads DGGITQSPKYLFRKEGQNVTLSCEQNLNHDAMYWYRQDPGQGLRLIYYSQIVNDFQKGDIAEGYSVSREKKESFPLTVTSAQKNPTAFYLCASSLEAGLAGVADTQYFGPGTRLTVL.

The chain is built from TRBV6-1 and TRBJ2-1, with D possibly matching TRBD2 (6 bases). From germline, CDR1 is MNHNS and CDR2 SASEGT. Trimming pared 7 bases from V and 4 bases from J, leaving 17 bases between. The CDR3 covers 15 residues. DNA of the CDR3: TGTGCCAGCATCCGTAGCGGAATGTTTTACAATGAGCAGTTCTTC. Translating gives CASIRSGMFYNEQFF.

Points on this clone: The sample contains more than one DNA sequence encoding this CDR3. V gene TRBV9 combines with J gene TRBJ2-3, with D tentatively TRBD1 (6 bases). Germline V CDR1 and CDR2: SGDLS, YYNGEE. Trimming shortened V by 4 bases and J by 1 base, and 13 bases separated the two germline ends. The CDR3 loop spans 15 amino acids. CDR3: CASSLTGQGTDTQYF. CDR3 nucleotides: TGTGCCAGCAGCCTGACAGGTCAGGGCACAGATACGCAGTATTTT.

In the case of this clone: Additional DNA sequences in this sample encode the identical CDR3. The J gene is TRBJ2-7, the V gene TRBV2; 8 positions agree with TRBD1. This CDR3 region has 14 residues. V lost 2 bases to trimming and J lost 2 bases; unmatched junction nucleotides: 2. Germline CDR1 reads SNHLY; CDR2 reads FYNNEI. CDR3 coding DNA: TGTGCCAGCAGTGAACAGGGGGCCACCTACGAGCAGTACTTC. This gives the protein CASSEQGATYEQYF.

The DNA for the CDR3 is TGTGCCAGCAGCTCCGCGGGCCTCGGTCATGAGCAGTTCTTC. Translated: CASSSAGLGHEQFF. This chain joins TRBV11-2 and TRBJ2-1; possible D gene TRBD2, 5 bases. This CDR3 has 14 amino acids. The V and J ends lost 4 bases and 8 bases respectively, with 15 bases between them. Germline-derived CDR1 and CDR2 are SGHAT and FQNNGV.

The chain joins TRBV11-2 to TRBJ2-2; D unclear. Trimming left V 1 base short and J 2 bases short, with 8 bases between. Germline CDR1 and CDR2: SGHAT and FQNNGV. The length of the CDR3 is 15 residues. CDR3 protein: CASSLGTTNTGELFF. CDR3 DNA sequence: TGTGCCAGCAGCTTAGGTACTACTAACACCGGGGAGCTGTTTTTT.

V is TRBV4-1 and J is TRBJ2-2; D might be TRBD1 (6 bases). The CDR3 has 17 amino acids. Trimming stripped 3 bases from V and 5 bases from J, with 19 bases between. Looked up from germline, CDR1 is MGHRA and CDR2 is YSYEKL. The CDR3 nucleotides are TGCGCCAGCAGCCATGCGACAGGAGTGATTGGTACCGGGGAGCTGTTTTTT. This codes for CASSHATGVIGTGELFF.

The chain links TRBV7-8 to TRBJ1-2; unclear D gene. Trimming left V 5 bases short and J 3 bases short, with 13 bases between. Germline-derived CDR1 and CDR2 are SGHVS and FQNEAQ. The CDR3 is 14 amino acids. Written as DNA, the CDR3 is TGTGCCAGCAGCCCAAGGGAGGGCTACTATGGCTACACCTTC. Amino acid sequence: CASSPREGYYGYTF.

V and J are TRBV9 and TRBJ2-1, with a weak D call TRBD2 (6 bases). Germline values: CDR1 SGDLS, CDR2 YYNGEE. Trimming removed 4 bases at V and 1 base at J, with 12 bases between. The CDR3 consists of 15 residues. The CDR3 spells CASSSKEGSYNEQFF. Here the CDR3 DNA reads TGTGCCAGCAGCTCGAAGGAGGGGTCCTACAATGAGCAGTTCTTC.

This clone was detected only once. The V and J genes are TRBV28 and TRBJ2-3, with 13 bases matching TRBD2. Germline CDR1 is MDHEN and CDR2 is SYDVKM. V gave up 9 bases and J gave up 4 bases; unmatched junction bases: 7. CDR3 length: 15 amino acids. The CDR3 protein is CASRQTSGRPDTQYF. The CDR3 DNA sequence: TGTGCCAGTCGACAGACTAGCGGGAGGCCAGATACGCAGTATTTT.

V and J are TRBV10-3 and TRBJ2-4; 11 bases are a match to TRBD2. This CDR3 has 15 amino acids. J gave up 6 bases and V 0 bases, and 1 base lay outside the gene matches. The V gene's germline CDR1 is ENHRY and CDR2 SYGVKD. CDR3 residues: CAISESTSGRNIQYF. CDR3 nucleotide sequence: TGTGCCATCAGTGAGTCTACTAGCGGGAGAAACATTCAGTACTTC.

DNA for the CDR3: TGTGCTAGTGGTCCGCTTAGCCCCCCCCTTGATGAAAAACTGTTTTTT. Amino acids: CASGPLSPPLDEKLFF. J is TRBJ1-4 and V is TRBV12-5; D is uncertain. Germline V gene sequence: CDR1 LGHNT, CDR2 FRNRAP. V was trimmed by 5 bases and J by 6 bases, leaving 19 bases between them. The CDR3 has 16 amino acids.

This chain connects TRBV27 to TRBJ2-1; tentatively, D is TRBD1 (6 bases). The CDR3 extends over 18 amino acids. V lost 5 bases and J 5 bases, leaving 25 bases between the germline ends. Germline V gene lookup returns CDR1 MNHEY and CDR2 SMNVEV (reference sequence). DNA of the CDR3: TGTGCCAGCAGTACCCCCTTTCGCCAGGGGCCCAGAAACAATGAGCAGTTCTTC. Translated, it gives CASSTPFRQGPRNNEQFF.

CDR3 coding DNA: TGTGCCAGCAGCCGATTACCTGGGCAGCCTGGGTTTATTAACTATGGCTACACCTTC. Encoded protein: CASSRLPGQPGFINYGYTF. V gene TRBV7-9 combines with J gene TRBJ1-2, with D unresolved. The V end lost 5 bases, the J end lost 1 base, and 26 bases lay between the germline ends. Germline assignment: CDR1 SEHNR and CDR2 FQNEAQ (reference sequence). The CDR3 length is 19 residues.

The rearrangement uses TRBV7-2 and TRBJ1-5, with 7 bases aligning to TRBD1. CDR1 and CDR2 (germline): SGHTA, FQGNSA. This CDR3 is built from 16 residues. Germline trimming cut 6 bases from V and 0 bases from J; bases unmatched to any gene: 8. Written as DNA, the CDR3 is TGTGCCAGCAGTTCTGCAGGGGGATATAGCAATCAGCCCCAGCATTTT. This translates into CASSSAGGYSNQPQHF.

The genes are TRBV6-4 and TRBJ1-6, with D perhaps matching TRBD1 (6 bases). V lost 4 bases and J lost 3, with 19 bases in between. This CDR3 is 18 amino acids long. Germline lookup yields CDR1 MRHNA and CDR2 SNTAGT. CDR3 bases: TGTGCCAGCAGTGCCCACTCAGGGGTCAGGAGCTATAATTCACCCCTCCACTTT. Its protein is CASSAHSGVRSYNSPLHF.

The V gene is TRBV11-2, the J gene TRBJ1-5, with D uncertain. Trimming removed 3 bases from V and 1 base from J, with 7 bases in between. In germline, CDR1 is SGHAT, CDR2 FQNNGV. The CDR3 sequence is 14 residues long. The CDR3 reads CASSLDGSNQPQHF. CDR3 bases: TGTGCCAGCAGCTTGGACGGGAGCAATCAGCCCCAGCATTTT. Full variable domain (missing parts from reference TRBV11-2 and TRBJ1-5): EAGVAQSPRYKIIEKRQSVAFWCNPISGHATLYWYQQILGQGPKLLIQFQNNGVVDDSQLPKDRFSAERLKGVDSTLKIQPAKLEDSAVYLCASSLDGSNQPQHFGDGTRLSIL.

This chain joins TRBV7-2 and TRBJ2-7; 7 positions match TRBD1. This CDR3 contains 13 residues. CDR1 SGHTA and CDR2 FQGNSA come from the germline V gene. With V trimmed by 0 bases and J by 5 bases, 1 base remained unmatched. The CDR3 DNA sequence: TGTGCCAGCAGCTTAGCACAGGGGCACGAGCAGTACTTC. Its translation: CASSLAQGHEQYF.

As for this clone: Other nucleotide sequences in the sample specify the same CDR3. V gene TRBV18 combines with J gene TRBJ2-3; 12 bases line up with TRBD1. With 0 bases clipped from V and 6 bases from J, the junction kept 1 base outside the gene matches. Germline assignment: CDR1 KGHSH and CDR2 LQKENI. This CDR3 has 15 residues. CDR3 nucleotides: TGTGCCAGCTCACCACCGGGACAGGGGGCGGATACGCAGTATTTT. It yields the protein CASSPPGQGADTQYF.

The chain carries TRBV19 and TRBJ1-3; no reliable D call. There are 14 residues in the CDR3. V lost 8 bases to trimming and J lost 2 bases, with 13 bases between them. Germline loops: CDR1 LNHDA, CDR2 SQIVND (reference sequence). Here the CDR3 reads CASSSPGAGNTIYF. In DNA, the CDR3 is TGTGCCAGTTCTTCTCCTGGGGCTGGAAACACCATATATTTT.

For this clone: This specimen includes other DNA sequences encoding the same CDR3. The CDR3 is CASSYAGQGSYEQYF. Written as DNA, the CDR3 is TGTGCCAGCAGTTACGCCGGACAGGGGTCCTACGAGCAGTACTTC. The gene calls are TRBV6-5 and TRBJ2-7; the match to TRBD1 covers 9 bases. Trimming cost V 2 bases and J 1 base; bases outside gene matches: 3. CDR3 size: 15 residues. Per the germline V gene, CDR1 is MNHEY and CDR2 is SVGAGI.

V and J are TRBV18 and TRBJ2-4; 10 bases are a match to TRBD2. This CDR3 region has 19 residues. Germline V gene lookup returns CDR1 KGHSH and CDR2 LQKENI. Unmatched junction bases numbered 18, after V lost 3 bases and J lost 7 bases. The CDR3 loop reads CASSPGQKNSGRSFNIQYF. CDR3 sequence (DNA): TGTGCCAGCTCACCGGGACAGAAAAATAGCGGGAGGTCCTTCAACATTCAGTACTTC.

The gene calls are TRBV2 and TRBJ1-3; the D gene is possibly TRBD1 (5 bases). There are 13 residues in the CDR3. V gave up 7 bases and J gave up 2 bases, with 9 bases separating them. CDR1 and CDR2 from the germline V gene are SNHLY and FYNNEI. The CDR3 sequence is CASTGGAGNTIYF. CDR3 DNA sequence: TGTGCCAGCACCGGGGGGGCTGGAAACACCATATATTTT.

In its sample, this clone was seen once. The chain is built from TRBV5-1 and TRBJ1-1; D is undetermined. Trimming took off 5 bases at V and 0 bases at J, with 11 bases between the two ends. From germline, CDR1 is SGHRS and CDR2 YFSETQ. This CDR3 comprises 14 residues. The CDR3: CASRTDPMNTEAFF. For the CDR3, the DNA is TGCGCCAGCAGAACAGACCCCATGAACACTGAAGCTTTCTTT.

The CDR3 spells CASSTQGADQPQHF. CDR3 nucleotides: TGTGCCAGCAGCACACAGGGGGCGGATCAGCCCCAGCATTTT. This chain connects TRBV7-2 to TRBJ1-5, with 9 bases matching TRBD1. Germline CDR1 SGHTA, CDR2 FQGNSA. Unmatched junction bases numbered 4, after V lost 5 bases and J lost 5 bases. The CDR3 runs 14 residues.

This rearrangement joins TRBV28 to TRBJ1-1; D is possibly TRBD1 (5 bases). The V end lost 4 bases, the J end lost 4 bases, and 10 bases lay between the germline ends. Germline V gene data show CDR1 as MDHEN and CDR2 as SYDVKM. This CDR3 is 13 amino acids long. The CDR3 DNA is TGTGCCAGCAGTTCGGTCCAGGGCACTGAAGCTTTCTTT. Its protein is CASSSVQGTEAFF.